Reported below is one TCR beta chain. The antigen remains undetermined. V was clipped by 4 bases and J by 2 bases, with 15 bases between them. CDR3 size: 16 residues. CDR1 and CDR2 from the germline V gene are LNHNV and YYDKDF (reference sequence). The data are from a study of cytomegalovirus exposure and HLA in healthy donors. This PCR relied on a set of 60 Vbeta primers and 13 Jbeta primers. Authors' methods: Among the unique TCR beta chains that a later analysis counted, around 82 million in all, 9.5 million to 11 million were shared. The method was immunoSEQ multiplex PCR; TCRdb's version includes in-frame clones alone and lacks a portion of them. From that table come the V and J calls and clone size; the DNA was used to work out D and trimming. The sample carries about 91,000 clones, roughly 60% recorded once. The study's findings and limits: Specificity for CMV antigens was confirmed in vitro for three of the CMV-associated chains.

The genes are TRBV15 and TRBJ1-3, with unresolved D. The origin of this receptor is a human donor in good health. The material sequenced was PBMCs. The CDR3 is CATSTRSGGPGNTIYF. Written as DNA, the CDR3 is TGTGCCACCAGCACCAGATCAGGTGGTCCTGGAAACACCATATATTTT.